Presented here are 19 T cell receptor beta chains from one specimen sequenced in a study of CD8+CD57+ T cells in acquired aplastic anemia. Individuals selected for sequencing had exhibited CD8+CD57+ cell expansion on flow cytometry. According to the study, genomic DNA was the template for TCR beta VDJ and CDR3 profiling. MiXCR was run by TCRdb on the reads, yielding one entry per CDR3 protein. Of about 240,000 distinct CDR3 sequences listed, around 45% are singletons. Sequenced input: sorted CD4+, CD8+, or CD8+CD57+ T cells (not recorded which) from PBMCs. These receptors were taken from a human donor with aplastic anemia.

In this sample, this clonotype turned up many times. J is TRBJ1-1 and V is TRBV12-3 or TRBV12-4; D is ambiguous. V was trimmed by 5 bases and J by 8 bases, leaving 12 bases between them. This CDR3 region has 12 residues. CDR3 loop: CASSLRYAEAFF. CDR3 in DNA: TGTGCCAGCAGTCTCCGTTATGCGGAAGCTTTCTTT.

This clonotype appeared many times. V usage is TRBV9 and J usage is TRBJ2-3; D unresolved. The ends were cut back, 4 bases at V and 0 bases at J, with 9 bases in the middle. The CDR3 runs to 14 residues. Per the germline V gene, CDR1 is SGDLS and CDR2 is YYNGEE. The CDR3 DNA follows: TGTGCCAGCAGCCCCGGTGGCAGCACAGATACGCAGTATTTT. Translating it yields CASSPGGSTDTQYF.

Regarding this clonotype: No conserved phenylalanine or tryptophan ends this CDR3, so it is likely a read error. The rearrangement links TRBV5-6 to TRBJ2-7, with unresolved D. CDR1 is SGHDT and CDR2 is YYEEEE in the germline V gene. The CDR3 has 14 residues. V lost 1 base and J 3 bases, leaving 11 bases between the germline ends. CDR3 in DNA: TGTGCCAGCAGCTTGAGGGCCGGGCACTACGAGCAGTACCTC. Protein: CASSLRAGHYEQYL.

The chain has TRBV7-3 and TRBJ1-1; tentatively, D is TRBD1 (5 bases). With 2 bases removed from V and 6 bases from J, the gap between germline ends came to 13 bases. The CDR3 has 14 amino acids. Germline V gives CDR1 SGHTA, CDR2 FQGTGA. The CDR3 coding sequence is TGTGCCAGCAGCTTAGAGCATTCGACAGCTGAAGCTTTCTTT. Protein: CASSLEHSTAEAFF.

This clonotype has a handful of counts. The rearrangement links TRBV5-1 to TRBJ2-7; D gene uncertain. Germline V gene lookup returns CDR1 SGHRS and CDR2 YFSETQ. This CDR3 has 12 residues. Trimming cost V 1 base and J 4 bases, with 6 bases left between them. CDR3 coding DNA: TGCGCCAGCAGCTTGAACCTTTACGAGCAGTACTTC. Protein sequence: CASSLNLYEQYF.

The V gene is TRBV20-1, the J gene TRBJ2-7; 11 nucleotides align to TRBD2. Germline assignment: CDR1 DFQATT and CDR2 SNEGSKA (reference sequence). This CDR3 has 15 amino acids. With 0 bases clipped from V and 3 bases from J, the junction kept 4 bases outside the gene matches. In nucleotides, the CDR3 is TGCAGTGCTAGAGAGACTAGCGGGGATGGCTACGAGCAGTACTTC. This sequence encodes CSARETSGDGYEQYF.

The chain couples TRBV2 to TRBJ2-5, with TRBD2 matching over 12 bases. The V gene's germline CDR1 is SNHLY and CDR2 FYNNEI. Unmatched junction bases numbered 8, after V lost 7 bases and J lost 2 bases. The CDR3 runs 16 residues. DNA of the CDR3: TGTGCCAGCAAGGAAAGCACTAGCGGGGGGCAAGAGACCCAGTACTTC. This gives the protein CASKESTSGGQETQYF.

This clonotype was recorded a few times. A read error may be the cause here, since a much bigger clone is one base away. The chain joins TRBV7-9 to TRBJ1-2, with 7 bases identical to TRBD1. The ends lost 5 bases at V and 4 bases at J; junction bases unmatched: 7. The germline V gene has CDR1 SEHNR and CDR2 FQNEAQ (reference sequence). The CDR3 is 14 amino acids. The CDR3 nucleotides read TGTGCCAGCAGCCCGACCGGGACAGTCTATGGCTACACCTTC. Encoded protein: CASSPTGTVYGYTF. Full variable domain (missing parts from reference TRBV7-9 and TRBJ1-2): DTGVSQNPRHKITKRGQNVTFRCDPISEHNRLYWYRQTLGQGPEFLTYFQNEAQLEKSRLLSDRFSAERPKGSFSTLEIQRTEQGDSAMYLCASSPTGTVYGYTFGSGTRLTVV.

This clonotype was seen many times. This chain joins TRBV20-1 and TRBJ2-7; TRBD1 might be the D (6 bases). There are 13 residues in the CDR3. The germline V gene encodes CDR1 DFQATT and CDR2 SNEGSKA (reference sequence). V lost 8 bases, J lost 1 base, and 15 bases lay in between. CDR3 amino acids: CSYWTERSYEQYF. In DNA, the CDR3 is TGCAGTTATTGGACAGAAAGATCCTACGAGCAGTACTTC.

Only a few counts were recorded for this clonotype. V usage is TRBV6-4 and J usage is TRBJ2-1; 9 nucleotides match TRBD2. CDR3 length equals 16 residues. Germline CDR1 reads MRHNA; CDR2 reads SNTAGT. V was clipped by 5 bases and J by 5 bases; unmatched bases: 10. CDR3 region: CASSPLAGGPNNEQFF. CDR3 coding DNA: TGTGCCAGCAGTCCGCTGGCGGGGGGGCCTAACAATGAGCAGTTCTTC.

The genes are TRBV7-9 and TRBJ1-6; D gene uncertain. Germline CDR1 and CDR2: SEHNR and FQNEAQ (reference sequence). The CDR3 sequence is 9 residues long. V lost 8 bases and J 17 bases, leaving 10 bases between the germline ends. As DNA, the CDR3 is TGTGCCAGCGGCTCCCCCGTCCACTTT. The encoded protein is CASGSPVHF.

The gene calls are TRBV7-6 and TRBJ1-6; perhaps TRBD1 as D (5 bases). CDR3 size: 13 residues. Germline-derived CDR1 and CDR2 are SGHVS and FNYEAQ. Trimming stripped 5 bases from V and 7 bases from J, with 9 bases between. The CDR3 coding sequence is TGTGCCAGCAGCCAGGGACGGAATTCACCCCTCCACTTT. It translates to CASSQGRNSPLHF.

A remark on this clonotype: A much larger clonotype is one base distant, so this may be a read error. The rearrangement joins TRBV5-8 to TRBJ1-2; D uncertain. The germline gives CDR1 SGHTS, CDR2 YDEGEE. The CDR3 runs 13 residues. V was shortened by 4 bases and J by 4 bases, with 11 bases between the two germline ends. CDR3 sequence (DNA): TGTGCCAGCAGCCCGGACGTTTCCTATGGCTACACCTTC. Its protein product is CASSPDVSYGYTF.

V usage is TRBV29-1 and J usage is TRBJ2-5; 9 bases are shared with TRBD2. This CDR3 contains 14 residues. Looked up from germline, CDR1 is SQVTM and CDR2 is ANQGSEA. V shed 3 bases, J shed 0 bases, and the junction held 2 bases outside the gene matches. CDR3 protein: CSVEGGGDQETQYF. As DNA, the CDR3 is TGCAGCGTTGAGGGCGGGGGGGACCAAGAGACCCAGTACTTC.

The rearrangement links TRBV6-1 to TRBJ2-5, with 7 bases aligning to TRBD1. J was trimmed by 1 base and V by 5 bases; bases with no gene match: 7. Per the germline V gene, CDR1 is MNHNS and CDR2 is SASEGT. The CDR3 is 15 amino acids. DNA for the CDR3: TGTGCCAGCAGTTACACACCAGGGGGCCAAGAGACCCAGTACTTC. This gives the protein CASSYTPGGQETQYF.

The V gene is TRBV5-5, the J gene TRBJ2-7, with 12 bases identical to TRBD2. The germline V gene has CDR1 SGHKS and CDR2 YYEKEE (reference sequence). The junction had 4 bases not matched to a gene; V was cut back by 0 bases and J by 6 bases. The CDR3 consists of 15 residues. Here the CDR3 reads CASSLEGLAGSEQYV. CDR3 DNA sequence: TGTGCCAGCAGCTTGGAAGGACTAGCGGGATCCGAGCAGTACGTC.

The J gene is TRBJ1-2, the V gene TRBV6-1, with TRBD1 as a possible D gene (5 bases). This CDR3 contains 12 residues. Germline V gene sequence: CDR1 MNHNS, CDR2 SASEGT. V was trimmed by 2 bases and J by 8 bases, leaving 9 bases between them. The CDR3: CASSENKGGYTF. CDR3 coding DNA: TGTGCCAGCAGTGAAAACAAGGGGGGCTACACCTTC.

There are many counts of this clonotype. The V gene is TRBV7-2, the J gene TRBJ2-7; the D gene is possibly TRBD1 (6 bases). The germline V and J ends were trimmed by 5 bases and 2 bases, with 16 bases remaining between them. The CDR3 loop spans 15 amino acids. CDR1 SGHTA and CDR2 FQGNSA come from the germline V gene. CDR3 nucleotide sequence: TGTGCCAGCAGCGATACCGGGACACCTACCTACGAGCAGTACTTC. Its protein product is CASSDTGTPTYEQYF.

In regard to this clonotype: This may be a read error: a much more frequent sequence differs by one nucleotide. CDR3 loop: CASSLVPGTQYF. CDR3 sequence (DNA): TGTGCCAGCAGCTTAGTTCCGGGTACGCAGTATTTT. The gene calls are TRBV11-1 and TRBJ2-3; D is uncertain. Trimming took 1 base from V and 8 from J, leaving 7 bases between them. The CDR3 covers 12 residues. Germline V gives CDR1 SGHAT, CDR2 FQDESV (reference sequence). The full variable domain, its missing parts supplied by reference TRBV11-1 and TRBJ2-3, is EAEVAQSPRYKITEKSQAVAFWCDPISGHATLYWYRQILGQGPELLVQFQDESVVDDSQLPKDRFSAERLKGVDSTLKIQPAELGDSAMYLCASSLVPGTQYFGPGTRLTVL.